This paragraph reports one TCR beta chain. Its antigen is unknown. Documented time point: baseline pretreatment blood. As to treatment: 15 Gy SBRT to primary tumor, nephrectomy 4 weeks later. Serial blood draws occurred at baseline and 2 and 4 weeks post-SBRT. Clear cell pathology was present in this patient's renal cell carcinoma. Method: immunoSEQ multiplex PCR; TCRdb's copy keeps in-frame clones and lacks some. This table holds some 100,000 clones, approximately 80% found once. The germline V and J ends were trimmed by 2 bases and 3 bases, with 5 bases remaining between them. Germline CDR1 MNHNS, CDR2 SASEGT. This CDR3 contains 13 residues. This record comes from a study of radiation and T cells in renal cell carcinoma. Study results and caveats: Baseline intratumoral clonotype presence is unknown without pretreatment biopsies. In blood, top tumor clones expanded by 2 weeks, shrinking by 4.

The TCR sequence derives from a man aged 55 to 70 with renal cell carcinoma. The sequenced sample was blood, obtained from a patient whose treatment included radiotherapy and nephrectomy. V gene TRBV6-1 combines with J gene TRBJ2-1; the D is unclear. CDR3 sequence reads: CASSERDYNEQFF. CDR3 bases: TGTGCCAGCAGTGAAAGAGACTACAATGAGCAGTTCTTC.